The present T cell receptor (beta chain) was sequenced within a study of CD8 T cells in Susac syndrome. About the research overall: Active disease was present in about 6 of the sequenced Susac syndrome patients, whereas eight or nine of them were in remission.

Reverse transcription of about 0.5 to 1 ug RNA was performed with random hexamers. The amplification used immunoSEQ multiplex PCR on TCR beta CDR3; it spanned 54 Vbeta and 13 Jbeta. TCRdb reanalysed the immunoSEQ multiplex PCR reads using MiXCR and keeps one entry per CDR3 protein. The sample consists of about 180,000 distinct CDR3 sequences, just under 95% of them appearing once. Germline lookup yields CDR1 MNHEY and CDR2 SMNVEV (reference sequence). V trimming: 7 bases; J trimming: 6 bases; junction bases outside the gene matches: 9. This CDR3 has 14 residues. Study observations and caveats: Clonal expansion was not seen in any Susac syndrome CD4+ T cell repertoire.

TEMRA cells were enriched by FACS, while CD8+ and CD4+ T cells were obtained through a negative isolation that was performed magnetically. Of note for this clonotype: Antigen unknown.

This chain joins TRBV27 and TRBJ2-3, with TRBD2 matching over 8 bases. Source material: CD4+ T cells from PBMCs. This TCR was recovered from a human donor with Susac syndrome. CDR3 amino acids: CASKTAGEGDTQYF. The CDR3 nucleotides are TGTGCCAGCAAAACAGCGGGGGAGGGGGATACGCAGTATTTT.